The 5 T cell receptor beta chains given below trace back to one sample, sequenced in a study of Ad26.COV2.S vaccination and SARS-CoV-2 variants. Treatment given: around 19 received Ad26.COV2.S at low or high dose, single or two shots; about five received placebo; per-sample allocation not given. Collection of samples fell on day 63 after the first vaccine or placebo injection. Sequenced by immunoSEQ multiplex PCR; TCRdb stores in-frame clones only, minus some. This sample has about 440,000 clones, with about 90% found just once. The sequencing here drew on peripheral blood, taken in a trial of Ad26.COV2.S vaccine versus placebo. These receptors were obtained from a person between 18 and 60 years old who received the Ad26.COV2.S COVID-19 vaccine or a placebo.

As DNA, the CDR3 is TGCGCCAGCAGCCAATCGGGACTAGCGAGGACTGGCACGCAGTATTTT. Its protein product is CASSQSGLARTGTQYF. The chain recombines TRBV4-1 with TRBJ2-3; 10 nucleotides align to TRBD2. The CDR3 is made up of 16 amino acids. Per germline, CDR1 MGHRA and CDR2 YSYEKL. The trim removed 2 bases at V and 9 bases at J, leaving 11 bases unmatched.

The chain employs TRBV2 and TRBJ1-5; a possible D gene is TRBD1 (5 bases). Germline CDR1 is SNHLY and CDR2 is FYNNEI. Trimming shortened V by 6 bases and J by 6 bases, and 15 bases separated the two germline ends. This CDR3 is 14 amino acids long. The CDR3 here is CASSVLGGGQPQHF. CDR3 DNA: TGTGCCAGCAGCGTTCTGGGGGGAGGTCAGCCCCAGCATTTT. Together with reference TRBV2 and TRBJ1-5, the CDR3 gives the full variable domain: EPEVTQTPSHQVTQMGQEVILRCVPISNHLYFYWYRQILGQKVEFLVSFYNNEISEKSEIFDDQFSVERPDGSNFTLKIRSTKLEDSAMYFCASSVLGGGQPQHFGDGTRLSIL.

The J gene is TRBJ2-1, the V gene TRBV7-2; weak D call: TRBD2 (6 bases). The CDR3 totals 17 residues. The germline CDR1 and CDR2 sequences are SGHTA and FQGNSA. V lost 5 bases, J lost 2 bases, and 19 bases lay in between. CDR3 nucleotides: TGTGCCAGCAGCGTGAATTCTGGCTCTAGCGCCTACAATGAGCAGTTCTTC. This sequence encodes CASSVNSGSSAYNEQFF.

This clone was detected once. The genes are TRBV6-2 or TRBV6-3 and TRBJ2-7; 8 bases map to TRBD2. Per the germline V gene, CDR1 is MNHEY and CDR2 is SVGEGT. Unmatched junction bases numbered 15, after V lost 5 bases and J lost 3 bases. The CDR3 is made up of 17 amino acids. The CDR3, as DNA: TGTGCCAGCAGTGATACTCCCCCTGGGCTAGCGGGCTACGAGCAGTACTTC. Its protein is CASSDTPPGLAGYEQYF.

V gene TRBV6-2 or TRBV6-3 combines with J gene TRBJ2-2; possible D gene TRBD2, 6 bases. Germline values: CDR1 MNHEY, CDR2 SVGEGT. The CDR3 runs 15 residues. V lost 3 bases and J lost 4, with 12 bases in between. As DNA, the CDR3 is TGTGCCAGCAGTTATCTCGGGAGAGGCACCGGGGAGCTGTTTTTT. It translates to CASSYLGRGTGELFF.